The clone carrying this TCR beta chain was seen more than once but under ten times. The data were obtained in a study of CD8 T cells in Susac syndrome. It was with random hexamers that roughly 0.45 to 1 ug RNA was reverse transcribed. One entry per CDR3 protein results from TCRdb running MiXCR on the immunoSEQ multiplex PCR reads. The data contain about 190,000 distinct CDR3 sequences, approximately 93% of them singletons. The sequenced target, TCR beta, came from blood CD8+ and CD4+ T cells. Both CD4+ and CD8+ T cells were negatively isolated, and TEMRA cells underwent FACS enrichment. Trimming pared 6 bases from V and 1 base from J, leaving 10 bases between. The CDR3 runs 14 residues. The germline V gene encodes CDR1 SGHTA and CDR2 FQGNSA.

This receptor was obtained from a human donor in good health. The chain employs TRBV7-2 and TRBJ1-5, with D possibly matching TRBD1 (5 bases). Sequencing was performed on CD4+ T cells from PBMCs. The CDR3 bases are TGTGCCAGCAGTTTCCAGGGCAGCAATCAGCCCCAGCATTTT. It specifies CASSFQGSNQPQHF.